These 10 T cell receptor beta chains originate from one sample sequenced in a study of blood T cell repertoires in COVID-19. This table comes from immunoSEQ multiplex PCR, and its TCRdb copy is limited to in-frame clones, with some not included. Of 73,000 or so clones in the sample, around 90% were seen once. Specimen: peripheral blood. The receptors come from a human donor with active COVID-19. The donor label of this sample is uncertain.

The rearrangement links TRBV6-5 to TRBJ1-5, with D possibly being TRBD1 (5 bases). There are 14 residues in the CDR3. V was shortened by 6 bases and J by 3 bases, with 12 bases between the two germline ends. Germline V lookup: CDR1 MNHEY, CDR2 SVGAGI. DNA of the CDR3: TGTGCCAGCAGCCCGGGACTGCCCAATCAGCCCCAGCATTTT. This translates into CASSPGLPNQPQHF.

The chain links TRBV18 to TRBJ1-5, with TRBD1 matching over 10 bases. This CDR3 is built from 17 residues. Germline V CDR1 and CDR2: KGHSH, LQKENI. V trimming: 3 bases; J trimming: 0 bases; junction bases outside the gene matches: 5. The DNA of the CDR3 is TGTGCCAGCTCACCGGGACAGGGGACCTATAGCAATCAGCCCCAGCATTTT. It translates to CASSPGQGTYSNQPQHF.

The chain couples TRBV27 to TRBJ1-2; D uncertain. The CDR3 totals 13 residues. The germline V gene encodes CDR1 MNHEY and CDR2 SMNVEV (reference sequence). The V gene lost 2 bases and the J gene lost 5 bases, with 9 bases spanning the gap. CDR3 DNA: TGTGCCAGCAGTTTAACCCTCGGGTATGGCTACACCTTC. Translated: CASSLTLGYGYTF.

The chain is built from TRBV19 and TRBJ2-3, with TRBD1 as a possible D gene (6 bases). Germline V gene lookup returns CDR1 LNHDA and CDR2 SQIVND (reference sequence). The ends were cut back, 11 bases at V and 1 base at J, with 16 bases in the middle. This CDR3 is built from 14 residues. CDR3 coding DNA: TGTGCCGCCACCCGGGACACACGCACAGATACGCAGTATTTT. Its protein is CAATRDTRTDTQYF. Based on the CDR3 plus reference TRBV19 and TRBJ2-3, the full variable domain is DGGITQSPKYLFRKEGQNVTLSCEQNLNHDAMYWYRQDPGQGLRLIYYSQIVNDFQKGDIAEGYSVSREKKESFPLTVTSAQKNPTAFYLCAATRDTRTDTQYFGPGTRLTVL.

V is TRBV28 and J is TRBJ2-1; 10 nucleotides align to TRBD2. V lost 6 bases to trimming and J lost 3 bases; unmatched junction nucleotides: 8. Germline CDR1 is MDHEN and CDR2 is SYDVKM. The CDR3 consists of 16 residues. CDR3 DNA: TGTGCCAGCAGCGTAATCACTAGCGGGATCTACAATGAGCAGTTCTTC. It specifies CASSVITSGIYNEQFF.

The chain uses TRBV5-1 and TRBJ2-7; a possible D gene is TRBD1 (6 bases). V dropped 7 bases and J dropped 3 bases, with 23 bases sitting between them. Germline CDR1 reads SGHRS; CDR2 reads YFSETQ. The CDR3 sequence is 16 residues long. CDR3 nucleotide sequence: TGCGCCAGCCGGGACACACGAATACTTTCAAACTACGAGCAGTACTTC. Translating it yields CASRDTRILSNYEQYF.

The J gene is TRBJ1-3, the V gene TRBV4-3, with D possibly TRBD1 on 5 matching bases. The V end lost 4 bases, the J end lost 0 bases, and 10 bases lay between the germline ends. Looked up from germline, CDR1 is LGHNA and CDR2 is YSLEER. This CDR3 is 15 amino acids long. The CDR3 loop reads CASSPVGLSGNTIYF. CDR3 coding DNA: TGCGCCAGCAGCCCGGTGGGGCTCTCTGGAAACACCATATATTTT.

The rearrangement uses TRBV28 and TRBJ2-3; D gene uncertain. In germline, CDR1 is MDHEN, CDR2 SYDVKM. CDR3 length equals 15 residues. V was shortened by 5 bases and J by 1 base, with 13 bases between the two germline ends. The CDR3 nucleotides read TGTGCCAGCAGTCTCCTCGATAGCCGCACAGATACGCAGTATTTT. It translates to CASSLLDSRTDTQYF.

The rearrangement uses TRBV3-1 (or the pseudogene TRBV3-2) and TRBJ2-5; 7 nucleotides match TRBD2. Germline V lookup: CDR1 LGHDT, CDR2 YNNKEL (reference sequence). Germline trimming cut 1 base from V and 1 base from J; bases unmatched to any gene: 9. CDR3 length equals 17 residues. CDR3 sequence (DNA): TGTGCCAGCAGCCAAGGTAGTAGCGGGCCTCTCCAAGAGACCCAGTACTTC. Translated: CASSQGSSGPLQETQYF.

This chain connects TRBV19 to TRBJ1-5; no clear D. V gave up 4 bases and J gave up 3 bases, with 7 bases separating them. Germline CDR1 LNHDA, CDR2 SQIVND (reference sequence). The CDR3 is made up of 13 amino acids. The CDR3 loop reads CASSTTPNQPQHF. CDR3 bases: TGTGCCAGTAGTACAACACCCAATCAGCCCCAGCATTTT.